This T cell receptor beta chain emerged from a study of shared clonotypes between healthy human individuals (TCRdb year 2020). In the study overall: The cohort comprised two women and a few men aged 18 to 49 years. For each donor, three plates each were used for CD4 naive and CD4 memory, two plates were used for CD8 naive, and one plate was used for CD8 memory. Each donor's leukapheresis produced roughly between about 0.8 and 8.9 billion PBMCs. To estimate repertoire size and how much clonotype sharing occurs between individuals, the study deeply sequenced the blood TCR repertoires of roughly 5 healthy adults. To increase sequencing depth and limit assay-specific biases, different laboratories used diverse techniques to prepare libraries and sequence TCR repertoires.

Here is what the overall study found, with its caveats: Compared with non-shared clonotypes, the clonotypes found in all four sorted-subset donors had higher generation probabilities. Based on pairwise subsampling, the degree of clonotype sharing among donors was expected to be affected by sequencing depth. Because the study included a small number of donors, the genetic and exposure-history diversity represented was limited. Sampling was restricted to blood, and TCR repertoires in tissues likely differ from the TCR repertoires found in blood. Larger estimated clonotype richness was generally found for naive subsets than for memory subsets. Even with the large sequencing depth, rarefaction of the sorted-subset datasets indicated that sequencing was incomplete. Approximately 4.8% of naive CD4, roughly 3.5% of naive CD8, approximately 2% of memory CD4, and roughly 0.4% of memory CD8 clonotypes were shared across a few donors.

Using the deep immunoSEQ assay, multiplex PCR amplified TCR CDR3 regions from genomic DNA. Extracted genomic DNA from each cell subset was spread evenly across all wells of several immunoSEQ 96-well plates, with each plate serving as a replicate. For sorted subsets, about 200 ng genomic DNA, equal to 30,000 or so T cell genomes, was loaded into each replicate PCR. Purified libraries were measured with a Qubit 3.0 fluorometer, size-checked on a Bioanalyzer 2100, and measured again with the KAPA Library Quantification kit. Every immunoSEQ 96-well plate was sequenced on a dedicated single-read 150-cycle Illumina NextSeq 550 flow cell. The study's processing was this. Because the immunoSEQ output held only junctional sequences and lacked quality scores, the filtering could not match the filtering applied to full-length reads. To assign V/J genes and CDR3, sequences were annotated using PyIR, a Python wrapper for IgBLAST v1.9, with IMGT germline references. Reads were filtered out if the reads had weak V/J assignments (E-value above 1e-6), no CDR3, stop codons, out-of-frame junctions, or ambiguous translated residues. V3J clonotypes were defined as sequences sharing an identical inferred V gene, J gene, and CDR3 amino acid sequence. Percentage overlap between repertoires was computed as shared unique clonotypes divided by the size of the smaller repertoire. RTK rarefaction, the Chao1 estimator, and Recon v2.1 estimates of unobserved clonotypes were used to assess repertoire richness. For all TCRbeta clonotypes obtained by the gDNA method from a few donors, generation probabilities were computed with OLGA. TCRdb holds this immuneACCESS table with in-frame rearrangements only. Some clones are missing; in checked studies, unresolved V genes explain under half, and the rest has no known cause. V and J calls and clone size are as listed in that table; D and trimming were resolved from the DNA. The sample table lists hundreds of thousands of clones, around 96% of them with a count of one. Less than 0.13% of the sample is in the top ten clones.

A remark on this clone: The antigen this receptor binds is unknown. One base away there is no much larger clone; base qualities are not given.

For the CD8 naive samples, CD45RO-negative cells were positively selected for CCR7, yielding a CD45RA+CCR7+ population from which TemRA cells were excluded. The donors were healthy, HIV-negative adults with no recently reported acute infections or vaccinations. Every donor was a Caucasian adult living in Nashville, Tennessee, USA. Blood was collected by leukapheresis, and PBMCs were isolated by Ficoll-Histopaque density gradient centrifugation and then cryopreserved in liquid nitrogen vapor phase. Purity and quantity of every magnetically sorted T cell population were checked by analytical flow cytometry. From each sorted fraction, genomic DNA was isolated and quantified by UV absorbance on a Nanodrop 2000c. The sequenced material came from naive CD8+ T cells sorted from blood. The intended sense of this specimen's cell subset or site label: CD45RA+CCR7+. This sequence originates from a woman under 40 in good health.

The encoded CDR3 is CSVSDRYPYEQYF. The DNA sequence follows: TGCAGCGTCTCGGACAGGTATCCCTACGAGCAGTACTTC. The V and J segments used are TRBV29-1 and TRBJ2-7; 7 of the junction bases match TRBD1. For this chain, trimming is 6 bases at the V end and 2 bases at the J end, and the number of junction bases without a gene match is 7. CDR1 and CDR2 are read off the germline V gene as SQVTM and ANQGSEA. Reading from cysteine to phenylalanine, the CDR3 counts 13 amino acids. The DNA shown is the 39-base CDR3, in frame from base 1.